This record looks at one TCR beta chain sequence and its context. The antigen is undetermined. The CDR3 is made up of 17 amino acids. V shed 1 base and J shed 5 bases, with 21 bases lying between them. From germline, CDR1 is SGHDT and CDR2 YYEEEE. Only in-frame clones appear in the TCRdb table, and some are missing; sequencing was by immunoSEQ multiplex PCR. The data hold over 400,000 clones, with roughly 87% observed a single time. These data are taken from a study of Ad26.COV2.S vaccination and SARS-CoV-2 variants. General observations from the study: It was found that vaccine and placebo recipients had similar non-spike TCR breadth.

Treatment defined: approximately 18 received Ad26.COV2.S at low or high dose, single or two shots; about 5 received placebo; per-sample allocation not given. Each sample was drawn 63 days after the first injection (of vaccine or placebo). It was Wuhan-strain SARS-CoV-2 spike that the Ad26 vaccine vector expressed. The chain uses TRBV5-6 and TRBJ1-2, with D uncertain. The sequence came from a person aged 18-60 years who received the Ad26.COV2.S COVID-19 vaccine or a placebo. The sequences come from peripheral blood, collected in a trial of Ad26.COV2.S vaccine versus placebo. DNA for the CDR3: TGTGCCAGCAGCTTGAGTCCGGCGACTTTGCAGGCGTATGGCTACACCTTC. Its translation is CASSLSPATLQAYGYTF.